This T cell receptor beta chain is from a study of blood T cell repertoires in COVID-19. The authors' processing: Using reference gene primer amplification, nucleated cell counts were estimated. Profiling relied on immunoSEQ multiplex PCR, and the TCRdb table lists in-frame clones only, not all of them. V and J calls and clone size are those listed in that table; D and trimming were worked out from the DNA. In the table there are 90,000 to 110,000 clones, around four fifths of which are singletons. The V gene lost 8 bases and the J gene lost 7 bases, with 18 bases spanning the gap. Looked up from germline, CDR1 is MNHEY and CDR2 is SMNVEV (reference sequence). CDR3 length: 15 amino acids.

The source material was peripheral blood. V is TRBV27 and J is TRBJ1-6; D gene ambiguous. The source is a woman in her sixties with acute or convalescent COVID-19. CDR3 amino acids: CASYRMGQTNSPLHF. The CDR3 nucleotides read TGTGCCAGCTATAGGATGGGCCAGACAAATTCACCCCTCCACTTT.